A selection of T cell receptor beta chains follows, all from one sample in a study of breast tumors, draining lymph nodes, adjacent tissues. TCRdb itself ran the multiplex PCR reads through MiXCR, one entry per CDR3 protein. The sample has nearly 110,000 distinct CDR3 sequences, roughly 29% seen once. The sequencing sample was made of axillary lymph node tissue. The receptors come from a female donor with breast cancer. Some clones in this sample may be carry-over from other donors' samples. The CDR3 runs from the conserved cysteine through the conserved F or W. The D gene is left open where the match is weak. Clone size, where shown, is once, few, many, or a class for clones that have expanded.

V gene	J gene	clone size	D gene	CDR3 DNA	CDR3 protein
TRBV19	TRBJ1-1	few	NA	TGTGCCAGTAGTAAGACGAGGAATACTGAAGCTTTCTTT	CASSKTRNTEAFF
TRBV20-1	TRBJ2-7	NA	TRBD2	TGCAGTGCGTCCACCTCCGGGACTAGCGCGATAGGCGAGGGCTACGAGCAGTACTTC	CSASTSGTSAIGEGYEQYF
TRBV7-2	TRBJ2-7	many	NA	TGTGCCAGCAGCTTAGAGGTGGGAGAGCAGTACTTC	CASSLEVGEQYF
TRBV6-5	TRBJ2-5	many	TRBD1	TGTGCCAGCAGTTACTACCCCGACAGGGGGCCAGAGACCCAGTACTTC	CASSYYPDRGPETQYF
TRBV12-3/TRBV12-4	TRBJ1-2	NA	NA	TGTGCCAGCCGCCCCACACGGACCCCGAGGTTAGGCTACGCCTTC	CASRPTRTPRLGYAF
TRBV20-1	TRBJ1-1	NA	TRBD1	TGCAGTGCTAGATCGGGACAGGTCCGGATTGAAGCTTTCTTT	CSARSGQVRIEAFF
TRBV4-3	TRBJ2-1	many	NA	TGCGCCAGCAGCCAAGATCTGCGGGATGAGCAGTTCTTC	CASSQDLRDEQFF
TRBV12-5	TRBJ2-1	many	TRBD2	TGTGCTAGTGGGAGGGGACTAGCGGTGGGTAATGAGCAGTTCTTC	CASGRGLAVGNEQFF
TRBV5-1	TRBJ2-7	few	NA	TGCGCCAGCAAAGAGACAGGACGCCACGAGCAGTACTTC	CASKETGRHEQYF
TRBV29-1	TRBJ1-1	few	NA	TGCAGCACGGATGGGAGGACGAACACTGAAGCTTTCTTT	CSTDGRTNTEAFF
TRBV7-2	TRBJ2-1	many	NA	TGTGCCAGCACCCTCGGGGTTTTATCCTACAATGAGCAGTTCTTC	CASTLGVLSYNEQFF
TRBV20-1	TRBJ1-5	many	NA	TGCAGTGCTAGTGGGCGAGCAGGTAGCAATCAGCCCCAGCATTTT	CSASGRAGSNQPQHF
TRBV6-4	TRBJ2-1	many	NA	TGTGCCAGCAGTTCACAGAGCGGGCGGACCAACAATGAGCAGTTCTTC	CASSSQSGRTNNEQFF
TRBV12-3/TRBV12-4	TRBJ2-7	many	TRBD1	TGTGCCAGCAGTTTCGTCCCGGGACAGTTGGCCTACGAGCAGTACTTC	CASSFVPGQLAYEQYF
TRBV29-1	TRBJ2-5	many	NA	TGCAGCGTTGTAGGTTACCAAGAGACCCAGTACTTC	CSVVGYQETQYF
TRBV20-1	TRBJ2-2	many	NA	TGCAGTGCTAGAGTCACGGACACCGGGGAGCTGTTTTTT	CSARVTDTGELFF
TRBV11-2	TRBJ2-1	NA	TRBD2	TGTGCCAGCAGCTTAGTCGACAGCGGGGACTCCTACAATGAGCAGTTCTTT	CASSLVDSGDSYNEQFF
TRBV7-3	TRBJ1-6	many	NA	TGTGCCAGCAGCCGTACAGGGCGGGGAGGGAATTCACCCCTCCACTTT	CASSRTGRGGNSPLHF
TRBV20-1	TRBJ2-1	many	NA	TGCAGTGCTAGAGATCTTCAGGGTTGGAATGAGCAGTTCTTC	CSARDLQGWNEQFF
TRBV20-1	TRBJ1-5	many	NA	TGCAGTGCTAGAGGGACAGCCTATAGCAATCAGCCCCAGCATTTT	CSARGTAYSNQPQHF
TRBV7-9	TRBJ1-3	NA	NA	TGTGCCAGCAGCTTACAAGGAAACACCATATATTTT	CASSLQGNTIYF
TRBV5-1	TRBJ1-4	many	NA	TGCGCCAGCAGCTTGATTCCAGGGCCTAATGAAAAACTGTTTTTT	CASSLIPGPNEKLFF
TRBV7-9	TRBJ2-5	many	NA	TGTGCCAGCAGCCGGCCCTCAGGGGTCCAAGAGACCCAGTACTTC	CASSRPSGVQETQYF
TRBV19	TRBJ1-1	few	NA	TGTGCCAGTAGTGACAGGAACACTGAAGCTTTCTTT	CASSDRNTEAFF
TRBV6-2/TRBV6-3	TRBJ1-2	NA	TRBD1	TGTGCCAGCAGCATGGGACAGGTGGCGCGAAGGACTGGCTGCACCTTC	CASSMGQVARRTGCTF
TRBV28	TRBJ1-4	many	NA	TGTGCCAGCAGTCCGTTGGGACAAGCAACTAATGAAAAACTGTTTTTT	CASSPLGQATNEKLFF
TRBV5-5	TRBJ1-1	few	TRBD1	TGTGCCAGCACCCGAAAGGTTACAGGGGGCACTGAAGCTTTCTTT	CASTRKVTGGTEAFF
TRBV12-3/TRBV12-4	TRBJ1-2	many	TRBD1	TGTGCCAGCAGTTTAGCCGGGACAGACTATGGCTACACCTTC	CASSLAGTDYGYTF
TRBV11-3	TRBJ2-7	many	NA	TGTGCCAGCAGCTCAGGACCAACCTACGAGCAGTACTTC	CASSSGPTYEQYF
TRBV5-6	TRBJ1-6	NA	NA	TGTGCCAGCAGCCCAGGGGATTCACCCCTCCACTTT	CASSPGDSPLHF
TRBV14	TRBJ1-2	many	TRBD1	TGTGCCAGCAGCCGCAGACAGGGGCGATCGAGCTATGGCTACACCTTC	CASSRRQGRSSYGYTF
TRBV19	TRBJ2-2	many	NA	TGTGCCAGTATCCCAGGGCCCACCGGGGAGCTGTTTTTT	CASIPGPTGELFF
TRBV12-3/TRBV12-4	TRBJ2-2	many	TRBD1	TGTGCCAGCAGTTTGAACAGGGGCACCGGGGAGCTGTTTTTT	CASSLNRGTGELFF
TRBV19	TRBJ2-1	NA	NA	TGTGCCAGTAGTATCTCCGGGGGCGCTCGTTATGAGCAGTTCTTC	CASSISGGARYEQFF
TRBV6-1	TRBJ1-3	many	NA	TGTGCCAGCAGTGAACGGCTCGACAGATACTCTGGAAACACCATATATTTT	CASSERLDRYSGNTIYF
TRBV9	TRBJ2-1	many	TRBD2	TGTGCCAGCAGCGTAGGGACTAGCAGAAACAATGAGCAGTTCTTC	CASSVGTSRNNEQFF
TRBV10-3	TRBJ2-1	many	TRBD2	TGTGCCATCAGTGAACTAGCGGGGGGGACGAGGAGCTCCTACAATGAGCAGTTCTTC	CAISELAGGTRSSYNEQFF